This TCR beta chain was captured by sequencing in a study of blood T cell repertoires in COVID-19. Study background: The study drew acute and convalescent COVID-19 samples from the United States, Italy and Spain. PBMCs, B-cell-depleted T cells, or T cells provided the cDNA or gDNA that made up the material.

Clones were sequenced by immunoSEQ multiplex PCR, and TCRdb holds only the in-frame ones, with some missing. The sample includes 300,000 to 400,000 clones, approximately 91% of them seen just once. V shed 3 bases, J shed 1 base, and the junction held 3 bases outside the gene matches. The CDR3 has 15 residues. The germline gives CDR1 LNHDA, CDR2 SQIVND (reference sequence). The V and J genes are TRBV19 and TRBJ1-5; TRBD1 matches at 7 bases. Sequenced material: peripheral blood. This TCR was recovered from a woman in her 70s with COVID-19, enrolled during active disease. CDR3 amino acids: CASSMRDRSNQPQHF. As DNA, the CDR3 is TGTGCCAGTAGTATGAGGGACAGAAGCAATCAGCCCCAGCATTTT.